This TCR beta chain was documented in a study of regulatory T cells in long-lasting Graves disease. Study observations and caveats: Graves' patients with persistent disease showed TCR diversity lower than patients newly diagnosed. It was peripheral blood alone, not thyroid tissue, that was studied.

This sample's time point: persistent/refractory GD, antithyroid drugs over 5 years with positive TRAb. RNA from PBMCs was the source of the TCR library. Graves' disease diagnosis relied on American Thyroid Association guidelines. This clonotype was recorded many times. Its antigen remains unidentified. Libraries of TCR beta came from iRepertoire HTBI primers plus Arm-PCR of CDR3 regions. TCRdb itself ran the multiplex PCR reads through MiXCR, one entry per CDR3 protein. The sample contains around 460,000 distinct CDR3 sequences, under 25% of which appear only once. The V gene's germline CDR1 is MDHEN and CDR2 SYDVKM. With 6 bases removed from V and 2 bases from J, the gap between germline ends came to 20 bases. This CDR3 region has 16 residues.

The clonotype originates from a female donor with Graves disease. The J gene is TRBJ2-7, the V gene TRBV28; maybe TRBD1 (6 bases). The material was peripheral blood mononuclear cells (PBMCs), obtained when the disease was refractory, from a patient treated with antithyroid drugs. The CDR3 loop reads CASSLTRDTDTYEQYF. The CDR3 nucleotides read TGTGCCAGCAGCCTTACCCGGGACACGGATACCTACGAGCAGTACTTC.